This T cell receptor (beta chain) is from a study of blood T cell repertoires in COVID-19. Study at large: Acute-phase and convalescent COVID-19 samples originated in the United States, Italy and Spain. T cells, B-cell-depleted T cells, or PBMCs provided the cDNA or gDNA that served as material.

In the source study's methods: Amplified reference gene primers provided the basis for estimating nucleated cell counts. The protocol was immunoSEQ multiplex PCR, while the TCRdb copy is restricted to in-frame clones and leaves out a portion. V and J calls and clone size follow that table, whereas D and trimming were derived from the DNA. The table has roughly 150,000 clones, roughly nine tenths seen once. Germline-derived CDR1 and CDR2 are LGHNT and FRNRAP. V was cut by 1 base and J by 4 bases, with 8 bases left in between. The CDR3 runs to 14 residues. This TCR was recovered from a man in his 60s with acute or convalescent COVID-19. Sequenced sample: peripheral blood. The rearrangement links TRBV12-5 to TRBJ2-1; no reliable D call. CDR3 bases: TGTGCTAGTGGTTTGGGGGCAGGATACAATGAGCAGTTCTTC. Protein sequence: CASGLGAGYNEQFF. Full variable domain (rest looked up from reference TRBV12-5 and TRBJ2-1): DARVTQTPRHKVTEMGQEVTMRCQPILGHNTVFWYRQTMMQGLELLAYFRNRAPLDDSGMPKDRFSAEMPDATLATLKIQPSEPRDSAVYFCASGLGAGYNEQFFGPGTRLTVL.